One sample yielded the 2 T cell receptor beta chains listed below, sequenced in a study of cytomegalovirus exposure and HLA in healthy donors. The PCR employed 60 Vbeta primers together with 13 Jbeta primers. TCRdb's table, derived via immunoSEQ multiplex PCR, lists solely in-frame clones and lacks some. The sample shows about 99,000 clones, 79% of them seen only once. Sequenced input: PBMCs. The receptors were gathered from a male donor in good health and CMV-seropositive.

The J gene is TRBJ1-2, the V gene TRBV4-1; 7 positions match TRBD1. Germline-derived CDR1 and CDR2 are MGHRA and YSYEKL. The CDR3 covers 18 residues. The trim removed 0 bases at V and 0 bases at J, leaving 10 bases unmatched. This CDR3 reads CASSQEAREGASNYGYTF. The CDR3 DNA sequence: TGCGCCAGCAGCCAAGAGGCCAGAGAGGGGGCATCTAACTATGGCTACACCTTC.

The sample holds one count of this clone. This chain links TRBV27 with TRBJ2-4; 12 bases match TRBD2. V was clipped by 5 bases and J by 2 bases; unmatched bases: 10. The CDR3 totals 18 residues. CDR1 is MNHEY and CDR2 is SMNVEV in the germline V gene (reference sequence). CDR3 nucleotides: TGTGCCAGCAGTCAGCGACTAGCGGGGGCCGGGTCCAAAAACATTCAGTACTTC. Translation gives CASSQRLAGAGSKNIQYF.